A single sample gave rise to the 32 T cell receptor beta chains below, sequenced in a study of blood T cell repertoires in COVID-19. Method: immunoSEQ multiplex PCR; TCRdb's copy keeps in-frame clones and lacks some. The table includes some 150,000 clones, approximately 87% detected once. The sample comprised peripheral blood. The receptors come from a man aged 45-60 years with active COVID-19.

This chain connects TRBV5-1 to TRBJ1-6; D unclear. The germline CDR1 and CDR2 sequences are SGHRS and YFSETQ. The CDR3 covers 14 residues. V gave up 2 bases and J gave up 3 bases, with 6 bases separating them. CDR3 nucleotide sequence: TGCGCCAGCAGCTTCGAGGGCTATAATTCACCCCTCCACTTT. Translating gives CASSFEGYNSPLHF.

The V and J genes are TRBV5-1 and TRBJ1-4, with D uncertain. The V gene lost 2 bases and the J gene lost 5 bases, with 16 bases spanning the gap. Germline V gene sequence: CDR1 SGHRS, CDR2 YFSETQ. The length of the CDR3 is 16 residues. In DNA form, the CDR3 reads TGCGCCAGCAGCTTTCAACCCCCTGGGAGGAATGAAAAACTGTTTTTT. Its translation: CASSFQPPGRNEKLFF.

This chain uses TRBV6-7 with TRBJ2-1, with 10 bases aligning to TRBD2. TRBV6-7 counts as an open reading frame of uncertain function. J gave up 6 bases and V 5 bases, and 7 bases lay outside the gene matches. The CDR3 is 15 residues long. DNA of the CDR3: TGTGCCAGCAGTCTAGCGGGGGAGCGGGTCAATGAGCAGTTCTTC. Translating gives CASSLAGERVNEQFF.

The chain combines TRBV14 with TRBJ2-3; D is undetermined. The CDR3 covers 15 residues. V dropped 0 bases and J dropped 0 bases, with 7 bases sitting between them. CDR1 is SGHDN, CDR2 FVKESK, per germline. CDR3 loop: CASSQDRQSTDTQYF. The CDR3 region has the DNA TGTGCCAGCAGCCAAGATCGACAAAGCACAGATACGCAGTATTTT.

The chain recombines TRBV4-1 with TRBJ1-2, with 9 bases aligning to TRBD1. With 2 bases clipped from V and 0 bases from J, the junction kept 7 bases outside the gene matches. The CDR3 is 17 residues long. CDR1 is MGHRA, CDR2 YSYEKL, per germline. CDR3 nucleotides: TGCGCCAGCAGCCAACCGGGACAGGGATCAACTAACTATGGCTACACCTTC. As protein: CASSQPGQGSTNYGYTF.

The chain couples TRBV11-3 to TRBJ2-3; 9 bases fit TRBD2. With 5 bases clipped from V and 4 bases from J, the junction kept 4 bases outside the gene matches. The length of the CDR3 is 14 residues. Germline V gene data show CDR1 as SGHNT and CDR2 as YENEEA. CDR3 residues: CASSASGVADTQYF. The CDR3 DNA reads as TGTGCCAGCAGCGCTAGCGGGGTCGCAGATACGCAGTATTTT.

The CDR3 DNA reads TGTGCCAGCAGCCCCCGTTTCAGTACTGAAGCTTTCTTT. Amino acids: CASSPRFSTEAFF. The rearrangement links TRBV3-1 (or the pseudogene TRBV3-2) to TRBJ1-1; D not certain. V was pared by 4 bases and J by 5 bases, with 11 bases between. The germline V gene encodes CDR1 LGHDT and CDR2 YNNKEL (reference sequence). This CDR3 spans 13 amino acids.

The chain couples TRBV19 to TRBJ1-2; D is uncertain. In germline, CDR1 is LNHDA, CDR2 SQIVND (reference sequence). The CDR3 extends over 13 amino acids. V was trimmed by 6 bases and J by 7 bases, leaving 15 bases between them. The CDR3 reads CASRGDIIFGYTF. CDR3 DNA sequence: TGTGCCAGTAGGGGAGACATCATATTTGGCTACACCTTC. Based on the CDR3 plus reference TRBV19 and TRBJ1-2, the full variable domain is DGGITQSPKYLFRKEGQNVTLSCEQNLNHDAMYWYRQDPGQGLRLIYYSQIVNDFQKGDIAEGYSVSREKKESFPLTVTSAQKNPTAFYLCASRGDIIFGYTFGSGTRLTVV.

The chain uses TRBV10-3 and TRBJ1-5; possible D gene TRBD1, 5 bases. The CDR3 sequence is 14 residues long. Trimming took 4 bases from V and 4 from J, leaving 11 bases between them. Per the germline V gene, CDR1 is ENHRY and CDR2 is SYGVKD. The CDR3 is CAISAGLGNQPQHF. For the CDR3, the DNA is TGTGCCATCAGTGCAGGGTTGGGAAATCAGCCCCAGCATTTT.

The CDR3 sequence: CASSVGRVDEQYF. Here the CDR3 DNA reads TGTGCCAGCAGCGTGGGCAGGGTCGACGAGCAGTACTTC. This rearrangement joins TRBV9 to TRBJ2-7, with D perhaps matching TRBD1 (5 bases). Germline V CDR1 and CDR2: SGDLS, YYNGEE. V was pared by 2 bases and J by 5 bases, with 11 bases between. The CDR3 is 13 residues long.

The V gene is TRBV4-1, the J gene TRBJ2-4; D is undetermined. The V and J ends lost 3 bases and 8 bases respectively, with 14 bases between them. The CDR3 is 14 amino acids. The germline V gene encodes CDR1 MGHRA and CDR2 YSYEKL. CDR3 in amino acids: CASSHVGGLDIQYF. In DNA form, the CDR3 reads TGCGCCAGCAGCCACGTCGGCGGTCTGGACATTCAGTACTTC.

The V call is TRBV3-1 (or the pseudogene TRBV3-2), the J call TRBJ1-4; perhaps TRBD1 as D (6 bases). The CDR3 is 16 residues long. V was trimmed by 4 bases and J by 8 bases, leaving 20 bases between them. Looked up from germline, CDR1 is LGHDT and CDR2 is YNNKEL (reference sequence). The CDR3 region has the DNA TGTGCCAGCAGCCCCGAGGGGGGGCACGTGGGGGAAAAACTGTTTTTT. Translated, it gives CASSPEGGHVGEKLFF.

DNA of the CDR3: TGTGCCAGCTCGGAGAAAGAGACCCAGTACTTC. The encoded protein is CASSEKETQYF. The rearrangement links TRBV18 to TRBJ2-5; no firm D call. Germline V lookup: CDR1 KGHSH, CDR2 LQKENI. Trimming took off 6 bases at V and 3 bases at J, with 5 bases between the two ends. The CDR3 contains 11 residues.

This clone has more than one count but fewer than ten. The chain joins TRBV6-1 to TRBJ1-2, with unresolved D. The CDR3 contains 13 residues. Between the trimmed V and J ends, which lost 2 bases and 14 bases, there was a span of 18 bases. CDR1 and CDR2 (germline): MNHNS, SASEGT. The CDR3 DNA sequence: TGTGCCAGCAGTGAACACTTCTTCGGAGTTCGGACCTTC. It translates to CASSEHFFGVRTF.

V is TRBV5-5 and J is TRBJ1-2, with a weak D call TRBD1 (5 bases). The length of the CDR3 is 13 residues. Trimming pared 4 bases from V and 7 bases from J, leaving 14 bases between. Germline assignment: CDR1 SGHKS and CDR2 YYEKEE (reference sequence). The CDR3 DNA is TGTGCCAGCAGCAGCGGGGGTTCCCCTGGCTACACCTTC. Residues: CASSSGGSPGYTF.

The chain couples TRBV7-2 to TRBJ1-1; 8 bases align to TRBD1. This CDR3 has 15 residues. Germline trimming cut 5 bases from V and 1 base from J; bases unmatched to any gene: 6. The germline V gene has CDR1 SGHTA and CDR2 FQGNSA. CDR3 amino acids: CASSRTGLENTEAFF. CDR3 DNA sequence: TGTGCCAGCAGCCGGACAGGGCTTGAGAACACTGAAGCTTTCTTT.

The genes are TRBV6-5 and TRBJ2-7, with D maybe TRBD2 (5 bases). CDR1 MNHEY and CDR2 SVGAGI come from the germline V gene. The V end was cut by 7 bases, the J end by 7 bases, with 17 bases between. The CDR3 length is 13 residues. The CDR3 spells CASKPAGVEEQYF. In DNA, the CDR3 is TGTGCCAGCAAACCCGCCGGGGTTGAGGAGCAGTACTTC.

This clone has a single count. J is TRBJ2-7 and V is TRBV14, with D tentatively TRBD1 (5 bases). V was clipped by 3 bases and J by 5 bases, with 17 bases between them. Germline loops: CDR1 SGHDN, CDR2 FVKESK. The CDR3 is 15 residues long. CDR3: CASSQAQVGVNEQYF. The DNA of the CDR3 is TGTGCCAGCAGCCAGGCACAGGTTGGAGTCAACGAGCAGTACTTC.

This chain connects TRBV15 to TRBJ2-2, with 8 positions matching TRBD2. This CDR3 has 17 amino acids. Germline values: CDR1 LNHNV, CDR2 YYDKDF (reference sequence). The V gene end was trimmed by 0 bases and the J gene end by 4 bases; junction bases not matched to a gene: 7. The CDR3: CATSRDRGGGPTGELFF. The CDR3 DNA is TGTGCCACCAGCAGAGATCGGGGCGGGGGGCCCACCGGGGAGCTGTTTTTT.

This sequence joins TRBV3-1 (or the pseudogene TRBV3-2) and TRBJ2-7; weak D call: TRBD1 (5 bases). The CDR3 extends over 16 amino acids. Trimming took off 4 bases at V and 0 bases at J, with 16 bases between the two ends. Germline V lookup: CDR1 LGHDT, CDR2 YNNKEL (reference sequence). In DNA, the CDR3 is TGTGCCAGCAGCCCGGTTTGGCAGGGAAGCTCCTACGAGCAGTACTTC. Its translation: CASSPVWQGSSYEQYF.

The chain recombines TRBV5-4 with TRBJ1-1, with TRBD1 identical over 9 bases. J lost 3 bases, V lost 3 bases, and 6 bases had no gene match. The CDR3 has 15 amino acids. Looked up from germline, CDR1 is SGHNT and CDR2 is YYREEE (reference sequence). CDR3 bases: TGTGCCAGCAGCTCGACGGGACAGGGCTACACTGAAGCTTTCTTT. The encoded protein is CASSSTGQGYTEAFF.

The chain uses TRBV11-2 and TRBJ2-7; D might be TRBD2 (5 bases). CDR1 and CDR2 from the germline V gene are SGHAT and FQNNGV. The CDR3 contains 14 residues. The V gene lost 1 base and the J gene lost 3 bases, with 10 bases spanning the gap. Written as DNA, the CDR3 is TGTGCCAGCAGCTTAGTGGCGGGTCGCTACGAGCAGTACTTC. This encodes CASSLVAGRYEQYF.

The V gene is TRBV6-5, the J gene TRBJ1-1; D is ambiguous. Per germline, CDR1 MNHEY and CDR2 SVGAGI. CDR3 length: 14 amino acids. V was trimmed by 0 bases and J by 1 base, leaving 6 bases between them. The CDR3 here is CASSYSAANTEAFF. CDR3 nucleotides: TGTGCCAGCAGTTACTCGGCGGCGAACACTGAAGCTTTCTTT.

The chain employs TRBV5-4 and TRBJ2-7; tentative D call: TRBD2 (6 bases). CDR3 length: 14 amino acids. V lost 4 bases to trimming and J lost 6 bases, with 17 bases between them. CDR1 and CDR2 from the germline V gene are SGHNT and YYREEE (reference sequence). CDR3 DNA: TGTGCCAGCAGCGCGGGATCCCCGGGCGGCGAGCAGTACTTC. Translated, it gives CASSAGSPGGEQYF.

The chain employs TRBV5-4 and TRBJ1-4, with 7 bases aligning to TRBD1. This CDR3 region has 15 residues. V was pared by 3 bases and J by 6 bases, with 8 bases of the junction left unmatched. Germline V gene sequence: CDR1 SGHNT, CDR2 YYREEE (reference sequence). The CDR3 DNA reads TGTGCCAGCAGCTCGTTGGGCAGGGGGGATGAAAAACTGTTTTTT. This encodes CASSSLGRGDEKLFF.

This chain's CDR3 is CASSPRAGSDTQYF. The CDR3 DNA follows: TGTGCCAGCTCACCCCGGGCGGGCTCAGATACGCAGTATTTT. The V gene is TRBV18, the J gene TRBJ2-3; D possibly corresponds to TRBD2 (5 bases). V was cut by 3 bases and J by 4 bases, with 11 bases left in between. The CDR3 contains 14 residues. CDR1 is KGHSH and CDR2 is LQKENI in the germline V gene.

The J gene is TRBJ2-6, the V gene TRBV27, with D unresolved. The CDR3 totals 16 residues. Germline V gene data show CDR1 as MNHEY and CDR2 as SMNVEV (reference sequence). Trimming pared 8 bases from V and 0 bases from J, leaving 14 bases between. The CDR3 reads CASSSLFNSGANVLTF. The CDR3 bases are TGTGCCAGCTCTAGTTTATTCAACTCTGGGGCCAACGTCCTGACTTTC.

The gene calls are TRBV10-3 and TRBJ1-2, with D unclear. The germline gives CDR1 ENHRY, CDR2 SYGVKD. This CDR3 region has 13 residues. V was trimmed by 10 bases and J by 0 bases, leaving 12 bases between them. The chain's CDR3 is CATQTSANYGYTF. The CDR3 DNA follows: TGTGCCACCCAGACTTCGGCTAACTATGGCTACACCTTC.

This chain links TRBV4-3 with TRBJ2-5; D possibly corresponds to TRBD2 (6 bases). Germline V gene lookup returns CDR1 LGHNA and CDR2 YSLEER. The CDR3 is 16 amino acids. Trimming took off 1 base at V and 2 bases at J, with 14 bases between the two ends. CDR3 in DNA: TGCGCCAGCAGCCAAGTAGGGTTGGGGGGTCAAGAGACCCAGTACTTC. This sequence encodes CASSQVGLGGQETQYF.

The genes are TRBV3-1 (or the pseudogene TRBV3-2) and TRBJ1-6, with 7 bases fitting TRBD1. Germline CDR1 is LGHDT and CDR2 is YNNKEL (reference sequence). Trimming took 3 bases from V and 7 from J; bases not matched to a gene: 9. The CDR3 is 16 residues long. The CDR3 loop reads CASSQEPGQSNSPLHF. In DNA, the CDR3 is TGTGCCAGCAGCCAGGAACCGGGACAGTCCAATTCACCCCTCCACTTT.

The J gene is TRBJ2-1, the V gene TRBV5-1, with D tentatively TRBD2 (6 bases). The V gene lost 4 bases and the J gene lost 6 bases, with 11 bases spanning the gap. The CDR3 is 13 residues long. Germline CDR1 is SGHRS and CDR2 is YFSETQ. CDR3 DNA sequence: TGCGCCAGCAGCCCCGGCGGGGCCAATGAGCAGTTCTTC. Residues: CASSPGGANEQFF. Full variable domain (missing parts from reference TRBV5-1 and TRBJ2-1): KAGVTQTPRYLIKTRGQQVTLSCSPISGHRSVSWYQQTPGQGLQFLFEYFSETQRNKGNFPGRFSGRQFSNSRSEMNVSTLELGDSALYLCASSPGGANEQFFGPGTRLTVL.

This clone occurred once. The chain joins TRBV7-2 to TRBJ1-2; perhaps TRBD1 as D (5 bases). V lost 10 bases to trimming and J lost 8 bases, with 20 bases between them. CDR3 length: 13 amino acids. Germline V gene data show CDR1 as SGHTA and CDR2 as FQGNSA. In nucleotides, the CDR3 is TGTGCCACCCAGCGCGCAGGGACTGGAGGCTACACCTTC. It specifies CATQRAGTGGYTF.